The 9 T cell receptor beta chains given below trace back to one sample, sequenced in a study of T cell changes during pregnancy in multiple sclerosis. Clones were read by immunoSEQ multiplex PCR, and TCRdb kept only the in-frame ones, dropping some. The table includes about 92,000 clones, 92% detected once. The material was peripheral blood, obtained in the first trimester of pregnancy. These receptor sequences come from a female donor with multiple sclerosis, enrolled in a pregnancy study.

CDR3 sequence reads: CASSIIASSSGNTIYF. CDR3 in DNA: TGTGCCAGTAGTATAATAGCCAGCAGCTCTGGAAACACCATATATTTT. This chain uses TRBV19 with TRBJ1-3; D is unresolved. The CDR3 is made up of 16 amino acids. V lost 2 bases and J lost 0, with 11 bases in between. Germline V gene sequence: CDR1 LNHDA, CDR2 SQIVND (reference sequence).

This CDR3 reads CASSDQGDLSGNTIYF. As DNA, the CDR3 is TGTGCCAGCAGTGATCAGGGGGACCTCTCTGGAAACACCATATATTTT. The chain uses TRBV6-1 and TRBJ1-3; 7 nucleotides agree with TRBD1. Germline CDR1 MNHNS, CDR2 SASEGT. The CDR3 has 16 residues. The V gene end was trimmed by 3 bases and the J gene end by 0 bases; junction bases not matched to a gene: 5.

This chain connects TRBV7-2 to TRBJ1-1; a possible D gene is TRBD1 (5 bases). CDR3 length: 13 amino acids. The V end lost 5 bases, the J end lost 11 bases, and 18 bases lay between the germline ends. The germline gives CDR1 SGHTA, CDR2 FQGNSA. CDR3 loop: CASSRRTPPEAFF. CDR3 bases: TGTGCCAGCAGCAGACGGACACCTCCCGAGGCTTTCTTT.

The V gene is TRBV5-6, the J gene TRBJ2-7, with a weak D call TRBD2 (6 bases). V was cut by 3 bases and J by 3 bases, with 13 bases left in between. Germline lookup yields CDR1 SGHDT and CDR2 YYEEEE. The CDR3 is 14 residues long. CDR3 amino acids: CASSSGLLYYEQYF. In nucleotides, the CDR3 is TGTGCCAGCAGCTCGGGACTCCTCTACTACGAGCAGTACTTC.

This clone was seen just once. The rearrangement uses TRBV6-1 and TRBJ1-2, with D possibly being TRBD1 (6 bases). Germline-derived CDR1 and CDR2 are MNHNS and SASEGT. This CDR3 has 13 residues. V was shortened by 8 bases and J by 4 bases, with 14 bases between the two germline ends. The CDR3 sequence: CASLLQGSYGYTF. The CDR3 bases are TGTGCCAGCTTACTACAGGGAAGCTATGGCTACACCTTC.

This chain links TRBV7-2 with TRBJ1-4; 7 nucleotides agree with TRBD1. V lost 6 bases, J lost 5 bases, and 6 bases stayed unmatched. The CDR3 totals 14 residues. The germline CDR1 and CDR2 sequences are SGHTA and FQGNSA. This CDR3 is CASRPGQLNEKLFF. In nucleotides, the CDR3 is TGTGCCAGCAGACCGGGACAGTTAAATGAAAAACTGTTTTTT. Looking up the rest from reference TRBV7-2 and TRBJ1-4 gives the full variable domain: GAGVSQSPSNKVTEKGKDVELRCDPISGHTALYWYRQSLGQGLEFLIYFQGNSAPDKSGLPSDRFSAERTGGSVSTLTIQRTQQEDSAVYLCASRPGQLNEKLFFGSGTQLSVL.

The rearrangement joins TRBV28 to TRBJ1-2, with TRBD1 as a possible D gene (5 bases). Trimming stripped 8 bases from V and 7 bases from J, with 11 bases between. CDR1 is MDHEN and CDR2 is SYDVKM in the germline V gene. CDR3 length equals 11 residues. CDR3 sequence (DNA): TGTGCCAGCGACAGCCGTAGTGGCTACACCTTC. It is translated as CASDSRSGYTF.

In this sample, this clone turned up once. This rearrangement joins TRBV7-2 to TRBJ2-7; 10 positions match TRBD2. The V segment lost 6 bases and the J segment 3 bases; nucleotides outside the gene matches: 8. Germline V lookup: CDR1 SGHTA, CDR2 FQGNSA. The CDR3 spans 15 residues. The CDR3, as DNA: TGTGCCAGCAGACGCCTAGCGGGAGAAATCTACGAGCAGTACTTC. Translation gives CASRRLAGEIYEQYF.

The chain couples TRBV10-3 to TRBJ2-6, with D tentatively TRBD1 (5 bases). The germline V and J ends were trimmed by 3 bases and 4 bases, with 10 bases remaining between them. Per germline, CDR1 ENHRY and CDR2 SYGVKD. This CDR3 contains 15 residues. CDR3 nucleotide sequence: TGTGCCATCAGTGACCAGGGCAGCGGGGCCAACGTCCTGACTTTC. Amino acid sequence: CAISDQGSGANVLTF.